These T cell receptor beta chains were read from a single sample in a study of tumor-infiltrating lymphocytes in primary liver carcinoma. TCRdb reanalysed the multiplex PCR reads using MiXCR and keeps one entry per CDR3 protein. The table lists about 200,000 distinct CDR3 sequences, around 60% of them singletons, with 5.5% to 9% in the top ten. Sequencing used peripheral blood. These receptors came from an older woman with primary liver carcinoma and hepatitis B virus infection. The CDR3 runs from the conserved cysteine through the conserved F or W. The D gene is left open where the match is weak. Size is omitted from some rows. Given values are once, few, many or a class for expanded clones.

clone_size: few
j_call: TRBJ2-1
d_call: TRBD1
v_call: TRBV28
cdr3_nt: TGTGCCAGCAGTTTATTTCAGGGGGCCAAGTTCTTC
cdr3_aa: CASSLFQGAKFF

clone_size: many
j_call: TRBJ2-2
d_call: -
v_call: TRBV12-3/TRBV12-4
cdr3_nt: TGTGCCAGTCTAGTTTACGGAGGGAATGGGGCCGGGGAGCTGTTTTTT
cdr3_aa: CASLVYGGNGAGELFF

clone_size: many
j_call: TRBJ2-1
d_call: TRBD1
v_call: TRBV12-3/TRBV12-4
cdr3_nt: TGTGCCAGCAGTGCCGGGACAGGGGCCAGTCCCTACAATGAGCAGTTCTTC
cdr3_aa: CASSAGTGASPYNEQFF

clone_size: -
j_call: TRBJ2-3
d_call: -
v_call: TRBV11-1
cdr3_nt: TGTGCCAGCACGGACGCGGATGTGCAGTATTTT
cdr3_aa: CASTDADVQYF

clone_size: -
j_call: TRBJ2-4
d_call: -
v_call: TRBV5-1
cdr3_nt: TGCGCCAGCAGCTTATCTACAAGTGATGCGGCCAAAAACATTCAGTACTTC
cdr3_aa: CASSLSTSDAAKNIQYF

clone_size: -
j_call: TRBJ2-2
d_call: -
v_call: TRBV11-2
cdr3_nt: TGTGCCAGTAGAGACGGACGCAATACGAACACCGGGGAGCTGTTTTTT
cdr3_aa: CASRDGRNTNTGELFF

clone_size: -
j_call: TRBJ2-3
d_call: TRBD1
v_call: TRBV10-3
cdr3_nt: TGTACCATCACCGGGACAGGGGGCACAGATACGCAGTATTTT
cdr3_aa: CTITGTGGTDTQYF

clone_size: -
j_call: TRBJ2-7
d_call: -
v_call: TRBV4-1
cdr3_nt: TGTGCCAGCAACCAAGACCTAGGTTACAGGGGACTCTACGAGCAGTACTTC
cdr3_aa: CASNQDLGYRGLYEQYF

clone_size: few
j_call: TRBJ2-7
d_call: TRBD2
v_call: TRBV11-2
cdr3_nt: TGTGCCAGCAGCTACGCCGGGAGGACCTCGGGTAGCGAGCAGTACTTC
cdr3_aa: CASSYAGRTSGSEQYF

clone_size: -
j_call: TRBJ2-5
d_call: -
v_call: TRBV24-1
cdr3_nt: TGTGCCACCAGTGATTCCGGGAGAGGAGAGACCCAGTACTTC
cdr3_aa: CATSDSGRGETQYF

clone_size: -
j_call: TRBJ1-4
d_call: -
v_call: TRBV30
cdr3_nt: TGTGCCTGGAGTGAGGGGGGCGGGGATGAAAAACTGTTTTTT
cdr3_aa: CAWSEGGGDEKLFF

clone_size: -
j_call: TRBJ1-1
d_call: -
v_call: TRBV4-1
cdr3_nt: TGCACCAGCAGCCACACACAGGGCGGCCGGACTAAATCTTTCTTT
cdr3_aa: CTSSHTQGGRTKSFF

clone_size: -
j_call: TRBJ2-1
d_call: -
v_call: TRBV11-2
cdr3_nt: TGTGCAGGCAGCTTAGGGTCTAGCAGGGGTGTGCAGTTCTTC
cdr3_aa: CAGSLGSSRGVQFF

clone_size: -
j_call: TRBJ2-3
d_call: -
v_call: TRBV11-3
cdr3_nt: TGTGCCAGCAGCCCAAGGGCAGGGTATCAGCCCCAGTATTTT
cdr3_aa: CASSPRAGYQPQYF

clone_size: -
j_call: TRBJ1-4
d_call: -
v_call: TRBV12-5
cdr3_nt: TGTGCTAGTGGTTTCACAAGACAGTTCCTCTGTGAAGAACTGTTTTTT
cdr3_aa: CASGFTRQFLCEELFF

clone_size: -
j_call: TRBJ2-7
d_call: -
v_call: TRBV18
cdr3_nt: TGTGCCAGCTCACCATTAGGGGACTCCTACGAGCAGTACTTC
cdr3_aa: CASSPLGDSYEQYF

clone_size: -
j_call: TRBJ1-5
d_call: -
v_call: TRBV5-6
cdr3_nt: TGTGCCAGCAGCCGCAGGGATAGCAATCAGCCCCAGCATTTT
cdr3_aa: CASSRRDSNQPQHF

clone_size: many
j_call: TRBJ2-3
d_call: TRBD2
v_call: TRBV12-3/TRBV12-4
cdr3_nt: TGTGCCAGCAGTTTAGCGGGAGGGGAGGATACGCAGTATTTT
cdr3_aa: CASSLAGGEDTQYF

clone_size: few
j_call: TRBJ1-4
d_call: -
v_call: TRBV7-9
cdr3_nt: TGTGCCAGCAGCAGTGTTCAGGTTGAAAAACTGTTTTTT
cdr3_aa: CASSSVQVEKLFF

clone_size: -
j_call: TRBJ2-1
d_call: TRBD2
v_call: TRBV7-9
cdr3_nt: TGTGCCAGCAGCTTACGTGGACTAGCCCCAACAGGGAATGAGCAGTTCTTC
cdr3_aa: CASSLRGLAPTGNEQFF

clone_size: many
j_call: TRBJ1-1
d_call: -
v_call: TRBV11-1
cdr3_nt: TGTGCCAGCAGCTTAAATCACGCAGGGTACGCTTTCTTT
cdr3_aa: CASSLNHAGYAFF

clone_size: few
j_call: TRBJ1-2
d_call: -
v_call: TRBV6-5
cdr3_nt: TGTGCCGCTTCTACAAGGCGACACTATGGCTACACCTTC
cdr3_aa: CAASTRRHYGYTF

clone_size: -
j_call: TRBJ2-3
d_call: -
v_call: TRBV7-9
cdr3_nt: TGTGCCAGCAGCTTAGAGCCCGGGGGACTTGTCACAGGTACGCAGTATTTT
cdr3_aa: CASSLEPGGLVTGTQYF

clone_size: -
j_call: TRBJ2-1
d_call: -
v_call: TRBV29-1
cdr3_nt: TGCAGCGTTGCCCTCGGTGAAACCTACAATGAGCAGTTCTTC
cdr3_aa: CSVALGETYNEQFF

clone_size: -
j_call: TRBJ2-3
d_call: TRBD2
v_call: TRBV4-3
cdr3_nt: TGCGCCAGCAGCCAAGGGACTAGCGGAGACACAGATACGCTGTATTTT
cdr3_aa: CASSQGTSGDTDTLYF

clone_size: -
j_call: TRBJ1-4
d_call: -
v_call: TRBV11-2
cdr3_nt: TGTGCCAGCAGCTCAAAGGGAGACTTTAGAAGTGAAAAACTGTTTTTT
cdr3_aa: CASSSKGDFRSEKLFF

clone_size: -
j_call: TRBJ2-3
d_call: -
v_call: TRBV11-2
cdr3_nt: TGTGCCAGCAGCCCAGGGGTAGGGACTCACATAGATACGCAGTATTTT
cdr3_aa: CASSPGVGTHIDTQYF

clone_size: -
j_call: TRBJ2-6
d_call: -
v_call: TRBV12-3/TRBV12-4
cdr3_nt: TGTGTCACCAGTTTCCGTTCCGGGGGAGTGGCTGGGGCCAACGTCCTGACTTTC
cdr3_aa: CVTSFRSGGVAGANVLTF

clone_size: many
j_call: TRBJ1-5
d_call: -
v_call: TRBV12-3/TRBV12-4
cdr3_nt: TGTGCCAGCAGTTTATTGGGGGCAGAGGGTCAGCCCCAGCATTTT
cdr3_aa: CASSLLGAEGQPQHF

clone_size: few
j_call: TRBJ2-7
d_call: -
v_call: TRBV11-2
cdr3_nt: TGTGCCAGCAGCTTAGATCCTAGTGAGAGGAACGAGCAGTACTTC
cdr3_aa: CASSLDPSERNEQYF

clone_size: -
j_call: TRBJ1-3
d_call: -
v_call: TRBV7-8
cdr3_nt: TGTGCCAGCAGCTTGGGGCCAGGTTTAAACACCATATATTTT
cdr3_aa: CASSLGPGLNTIYF

clone_size: -
j_call: TRBJ2-7
d_call: TRBD1
v_call: TRBV11-3
cdr3_nt: TGTGCCAGCAGCCGAACAGGGGCCCCTAACGAGCAGTACTTC
cdr3_aa: CASSRTGAPNEQYF

clone_size: -
j_call: TRBJ2-1
d_call: TRBD2
v_call: TRBV28
cdr3_nt: TGTGCCAGCACCTGGGGCGGGAGTGGATTCAATGAGCAGTTCTTC
cdr3_aa: CASTWGGSGFNEQFF

clone_size: -
j_call: TRBJ2-2
d_call: -
v_call: TRBV28
cdr3_nt: TGTGCCAGCAGTTTTTCAGGGGTAAAGAACACCGGGGAGCTGTTTTTT
cdr3_aa: CASSFSGVKNTGELFF

clone_size: -
j_call: TRBJ2-2
d_call: -
v_call: TRBV29-1
cdr3_nt: TGCAGCGTTCTGCTCATTGGGGAGCTGTCTTTT
cdr3_aa: CSVLLIGELSF

clone_size: many
j_call: TRBJ2-3
d_call: TRBD2
v_call: TRBV5-6
cdr3_nt: TGTGCCAGCAGCTTTCGGTCTAGCGGGAAGGTTGCAGATACGCAGTATTTT
cdr3_aa: CASSFRSSGKVADTQYF

clone_size: -
j_call: TRBJ1-5
d_call: -
v_call: TRBV21-1
cdr3_nt: TGTGCCAGCGGTTCCACAGGAAGCAATCAGCCCCAGCATTTT
cdr3_aa: CASGSTGSNQPQHF

clone_size: -
j_call: TRBJ2-2
d_call: -
v_call: TRBV10-1
cdr3_nt: TGCGCCAGCCGTGAGCCTAGGAACGGTGGGGAGCTGTTTTTT
cdr3_aa: CASREPRNGGELFF

clone_size: -
j_call: TRBJ2-5
d_call: -
v_call: TRBV4-2
cdr3_nt: TGTGCCAGCAGTCAAGATCTGGGCGCGCGGCAGACCCAGTACTTC
cdr3_aa: CASSQDLGARQTQYF

clone_size: -
j_call: TRBJ2-7
d_call: -
v_call: TRBV11-2
cdr3_nt: TGTGCCAGCAGCTTGTCAGGGGAGGGCTACCAGCAGTACTTC
cdr3_aa: CASSLSGEGYQQYF

clone_size: -
j_call: TRBJ2-7
d_call: -
v_call: TRBV4-1
cdr3_nt: TGCGTCAGCAGGCAATCCAACGAGCAGTACTTC
cdr3_aa: CVSRQSNEQYF

clone_size: few
j_call: TRBJ2-7
d_call: -
v_call: TRBV28
cdr3_nt: TGTGCCAGCAGTCTTAACTCTCCCCGGGGCCAGTACTTC
cdr3_aa: CASSLNSPRGQYF